These 22 T cell receptor beta chains share one sample of origin, sequenced in a study of CD8 T cells in ankylosing spondylitis (dated by TCRdb to the late 2010s). Libraries were constructed by 5' RACE. TCRdb names Illumina HiSeq 2500 as the instrument used. The raw public data were reprocessed by TCRdb itself: fastp quality trimming at Q25, MiXCR clonotype calling, in-frame beta chains only. Rows merge per CDR3 protein into single entries with the most common DNA and genes. Recorded for this sample are around 180,000 distinct CDR3 sequences; around 13% of them occurred a single time. The top ten constitute about 11% of the sample. Input material: blood, either unsorted or a sorted T cell fraction (not recorded which). These receptors were collected from a female donor with ankylosing spondylitis or in good health (not recorded which).

This clonotype was detected many times. This chain joins TRBV20-1 and TRBJ1-1, with D perhaps TRBD1 (5 bases). V was clipped by 2 bases and J by 4 bases, with 8 bases between them. The CDR3 loop spans 12 amino acids. CDR1 and CDR2 (germline): DFQATT, SNEGSKA (reference sequence). Here the CDR3 reads CSARQGTTEAFF. The CDR3 nucleotides are TGCAGTGCTAGACAGGGAACCACTGAAGCTTTCTTT.

This clonotype was counted at least ten times. The chain links TRBV5-1 to TRBJ1-5; 8 bases are a match to TRBD1. The germline V gene encodes CDR1 SGHRS and CDR2 YFSETQ. The CDR3 is made up of 17 amino acids. The J segment lost 4 bases and the V segment lost 2 bases, leaving 11 bases of the junction unmatched. CDR3 sequence: CASSLGGPGQVNQPQHF. The DNA of the CDR3 is TGCGCCAGCAGCTTAGGGGGACCGGGACAGGTGAATCAGCCCCAGCATTTT.

This clonotype came up many times. This chain uses TRBV7-9 with TRBJ1-2; D possibly corresponds to TRBD1 (6 bases). Germline V CDR1 and CDR2: SEHNR, FQNEAQ (reference sequence). V shed 6 bases and J shed 3 bases, with 11 bases lying between them. The CDR3 sequence is 13 residues long. CDR3 coding DNA: TGTGCCAGCAGTTTGGGGGCCCACTATGGCTACACCTTC. Its translation: CASSLGAHYGYTF.

This clonotype was recorded at least ten times. V gene TRBV6-2 or TRBV6-3 combines with J gene TRBJ1-2; 7 bases align to TRBD1. The length of the CDR3 is 14 residues. CDR1 and CDR2 (germline): MNHEY, SVGEGT. Trimming cost V 5 bases and J 4 bases; bases outside gene matches: 7. The CDR3 nucleotides read TGTGCCAGCAGTGGGGCGGGACAGATCTATGGCTACACCTTC. It codes for CASSGAGQIYGYTF.

This clonotype was counted ten times or more. The V call is TRBV11-1, the J call TRBJ2-2; D is unresolved. CDR1 is SGHAT and CDR2 is FQDESV in the germline V gene (reference sequence). CDR3 length: 12 amino acids. Trimming pared 5 bases from V and 6 bases from J, leaving 7 bases between. CDR3 nucleotides: TGTGCCAGCAGCACAAGCTCCGGGGAGCTGTTTTTT. Translating it yields CASSTSSGELFF.

This clonotype was recorded at least ten times. V and J are TRBV21-1 and TRBJ2-1; the table's D call TRBD1 went unverified against the DNA. TRBV21-1 is marked as a pseudogene. The CDR3 sequence is 15 residues long. The CDR3 nucleotides are TGTGCCAGCAGCAAATCCGGACAACATGGCAATGAGCAGTTCTTC. Translated: CASSKSGQHGNEQFF.

The V call is TRBV18, the J call TRBJ2-3; D remains unclear. V gave up 4 bases and J gave up 6 bases, with 11 bases separating them. The CDR3 sequence is 13 residues long. Per the germline V gene, CDR1 is KGHSH and CDR2 is LQKENI. The CDR3 is CASSRSPRDTQYF. CDR3 nucleotide sequence: TGTGCCAGCTCACGATCCCCCCGGGATACGCAGTATTTT.

The CDR3 protein is CATTQGRAFPTKQYF. In DNA, the CDR3 is TGTGCCACCACCCAAGGTAGGGCCTTTCCTACGAAGCAGTACTTC. The chain couples TRBV6-1 to TRBJ2-7; D uncertain. This CDR3 is built from 15 residues. With 10 bases removed from V and 8 bases from J, the gap between germline ends came to 27 bases. CDR1 and CDR2 (germline): MNHNS, SASEGT.

The sample holds many counts of this clonotype. This sequence joins TRBV12-3 or TRBV12-4 and TRBJ1-4; 8 positions agree with TRBD1. V trimming: 3 bases; J trimming: 8 bases; junction bases outside the gene matches: 8. The CDR3 loop spans 15 amino acids. CDR3 bases: TGTGCCAGCAGTTTCGCGGGACAGGTGGACGAAAAACTGTTTTTT. Translation: CASSFAGQVDEKLFF.

This clonotype has a handful of counts. The J gene is TRBJ1-4, the V gene TRBV30; D uncertain. CDR1 is GTSNPN, CDR2 SVGIG, per germline (reference sequence). The V and J ends lost 1 base and 8 bases respectively, with 5 bases between them. This CDR3 region has 11 residues. DNA for the CDR3: TGTGCCTGGAGTGGGGAGGAAAAACTGTTTTTT. This encodes CAWSGEEKLFF.

This clonotype has a count of ten or more. CDR3 sequence reads: CASSLTISSYNEQFF. The CDR3 DNA follows: TGTGCCAGCTCACTAACGATAAGCTCCTACAATGAGCAGTTCTTC. The chain has TRBV18 and TRBJ2-1, with D hard to call. V shed 4 bases and J shed 0 bases, with 10 bases lying between them. The CDR3 is made up of 15 amino acids. Germline V gene data show CDR1 as KGHSH and CDR2 as LQKENI.

In its sample, this clonotype was seen a few times. V usage is TRBV14 and J usage is TRBJ2-5; TRBD1 matches at 7 bases. Germline V lookup: CDR1 SGHDN, CDR2 FVKESK. CDR3 length equals 14 residues. The junction had 3 bases not matched to a gene; V was cut back by 5 bases and J by 0 bases. The CDR3 sequence is CASSRDSNQETQYF. The CDR3 nucleotides are TGTGCCAGCAGCAGGGACAGTAACCAAGAGACCCAGTACTTC.

This clonotype was seen ten or more times. The chain employs TRBV20-1 and TRBJ1-4; TRBD1 aligns across 9 bases. With 0 bases clipped from V and 4 bases from J, the junction kept 0 bases outside the gene matches. The germline V gene encodes CDR1 DFQATT and CDR2 SNEGSKA (reference sequence). This CDR3 is built from 14 residues. In DNA, the CDR3 is TGCAGTGCTAGAGAGACAGGGGGTAATGAAAAACTGTTTTTT. It codes for CSARETGGNEKLFF.

This clonotype occurred many times. V usage is TRBV5-5 and J usage is TRBJ1-3; D gene unclear. CDR3 length equals 15 residues. Trimming took 6 bases from V and 2 from J, leaving 15 bases between them. Germline V gene lookup returns CDR1 SGHKS and CDR2 YYEKEE (reference sequence). The CDR3 loop is CASKDDGTPGNTIYF. In DNA form, the CDR3 reads TGTGCCAGCAAGGACGACGGTACGCCTGGAAACACCATATATTTT.

This clonotype was detected a few times. The chain has TRBV7-9 and TRBJ1-1, with D possibly matching TRBD1 (5 bases). Between the trimmed V and J ends, which lost 1 base and 3 bases, there was a span of 9 bases. The CDR3 totals 14 residues. Germline values: CDR1 SEHNR, CDR2 FQNEAQ (reference sequence). The CDR3 is CASSLVGTHTEAFF. In DNA, the CDR3 is TGTGCCAGCAGCTTAGTAGGGACCCACACTGAAGCTTTCTTT.

In its sample, this clonotype was seen many times. The chain recombines TRBV5-1 with TRBJ2-1; possibly TRBD2 for D (5 bases). Trimming took off 5 bases at V and 0 bases at J, with 12 bases between the two ends. Germline loops: CDR1 SGHRS, CDR2 YFSETQ. The CDR3 loop spans 15 amino acids. CDR3 nucleotides: TGCGCCAGCAGGGTCGAGGGAAGCTCCTACAATGAGCAGTTCTTC. Encoded protein: CASRVEGSSYNEQFF.

This clonotype was seen ten or more times. This chain connects TRBV4-2 to TRBJ1-1; D is possibly TRBD1 (5 bases). Between the trimmed V and J ends, which lost 0 bases and 1 base, there was a span of 21 bases. This CDR3 is 19 amino acids long. Germline assignment: CDR1 LGHNA and CDR2 YNFKEQ. CDR3: CASSQESPGGVGRNTEAFF. The CDR3 region has the DNA TGTGCCAGCAGCCAAGAGAGCCCCGGAGGGGTAGGTAGGAACACTGAAGCTTTCTTT.

Note on this clonotype: This may be a read error: a much more frequent sequence differs by one nucleotide. The rearrangement links TRBV20-1 to TRBJ2-2, with a weak D call TRBD1 (6 bases). V lost 5 bases to trimming and J lost 5 bases, with 12 bases between them. Germline assignment: CDR1 DFQATT and CDR2 SNEGSKA (reference sequence). CDR3 size: 13 residues. DNA of the CDR3: TGCAGTGCTGGAAAACAGGGAACCGGGGAGCTGTTTTTT. Translating it yields CSAGKQGTGELFF.

This clonotype has more than one count but fewer than ten. The chain's CDR3 is CASSWGAPTDTQYF. CDR3 nucleotide sequence: TGCGCCAGCAGTTGGGGGGCCCCTACAGATACGCAGTATTTT. This chain joins TRBV5-1 and TRBJ2-3, with D perhaps matching TRBD1 or TRBD2 (6 bases each). The CDR3 is 14 residues long. V lost 5 bases to trimming and J lost 3 bases, with 13 bases between them. Germline CDR1 reads SGHRS; CDR2 reads YFSETQ.

This clonotype was counted ten times or more. One junction end does not reproduce the germline sequence, and a read error may be involved. V gene TRBV4-2 combines with J gene TRBJ2-7; a weak D match, TRBD1 (6 bases). The germline gives CDR1 LGHNA, CDR2 YNFKEQ. This CDR3 has 23 amino acids. The CDR3 bases are TGTGCCAGCAGCCCCCTTCATCACGGGACACGACACCGACTATCTACCTTCCCCGTGAGCAGTGACTTC. This sequence encodes CASSPLHHGTRHRLSTFPVSSDF.

The chain joins TRBV5-1 to TRBJ2-7, with D perhaps TRBD2 (6 bases). Germline CDR1 is SGHRS and CDR2 is YFSETQ. V was pared by 0 bases and J by 3 bases, with 10 bases between. This CDR3 spans 14 amino acids. CDR3 loop: CASSLDGRGYEQYF. The CDR3, as DNA: TGCGCCAGCAGCTTGGATGGGCGGGGCTACGAGCAGTACTTC.

This sequence joins TRBV2 and TRBJ2-3; weak D call: TRBD1 (5 bases). Germline CDR1 reads SNHLY; CDR2 reads FYNNEI. The CDR3 has 15 amino acids. Trimming pared 4 bases from V and 2 bases from J, leaving 13 bases between. The CDR3 protein is CASSVAGIFTDTQYF. CDR3 nucleotides: TGTGCCAGCAGTGTGGCAGGGATATTCACAGATACGCAGTATTTT.